These 16 T cell receptor beta chains share one sample of origin, sequenced in a study of blood T cells in healthy people across ages. PCR was performed a second time for about 7 to 12 cycles using a sample-barcoded 5' primer and a J-beta primer mix. TCRdb fed the 5' RACE reads into MiXCR, producing one record per CDR3 protein. This sample has fewer than 1,000,000 distinct CDR3 sequences, with about 42% found just once. What was sequenced was blood. These receptors were obtained from a man older than 75 in good health.

The chain recombines TRBV6-2 or TRBV6-3 with TRBJ1-5; D not resolved. V lost 7 bases and J lost 4, with 26 bases in between. This CDR3 comprises 18 residues. Looked up from germline, CDR1 is MNHEY and CDR2 is SVGEGT. The CDR3 here is CASTAYWPEDDWNQPQHF. The CDR3 nucleotides are TGTGCCAGCACCGCGTATTGGCCAGAGGACGACTGGAATCAGCCCCAGCATTTT.

A few counts support this clonotype. This chain links TRBV10-3 with TRBJ1-1; 11 positions match TRBD1. Unmatched junction bases numbered 6, after V lost 6 bases and J lost 0 bases. This CDR3 is 16 amino acids long. The germline V gene has CDR1 ENHRY and CDR2 SYGVKD. In nucleotides, the CDR3 is TGTGCCATCAGCCGGACAGGGGGCGAGATGAACACTGAAGCTTTCTTT. Its protein is CAISRTGGEMNTEAFF.

The V call is TRBV6-2 or TRBV6-3, the J call TRBJ2-1; 7 bases map to TRBD1. Germline lookup yields CDR1 MNHEY and CDR2 SVGEGT. This CDR3 has 14 amino acids. Germline trimming cut 2 bases from V and 4 bases from J; bases unmatched to any gene: 2. The CDR3 nucleotides read TGTGCCAGCAGTTACGGGACAGATTACAATGAGCAGTTCTTC. Amino acids: CASSYGTDYNEQFF.

At least ten counts were recorded for this clonotype. This chain uses TRBV7-2 with TRBJ2-3; 7 bases match TRBD2. The CDR3 totals 15 residues. The germline V gene has CDR1 SGHTA and CDR2 FQGNSA. Trimming cost V 5 bases and J 6 bases; bases outside gene matches: 11. The CDR3 DNA reads TGTGCCAGCAGCCCCATAGCGGGCCTACGGGATACGCAGTATTTT. The encoded protein is CASSPIAGLRDTQYF.

In this sample, this clonotype turned up a few times. The rearrangement links TRBV20-1 to TRBJ2-3, with a weak D call TRBD2 (6 bases). In germline, CDR1 is DFQATT, CDR2 SNEGSKA (reference sequence). V was trimmed by 0 bases and J by 3 bases, leaving 10 bases between them. This CDR3 is built from 14 residues. Here the CDR3 DNA reads TGCAGTGCTAGAGATCGCCGGGGGACAGATACGCAGTATTTT. Translation: CSARDRRGTDTQYF.

In this sample, this clonotype turned up many times. The rearrangement uses TRBV29-1 and TRBJ2-7; D gene uncertain. Looked up from germline, CDR1 is SQVTM and CDR2 is ANQGSEA. V was trimmed by 4 bases and J by 4 bases, leaving 8 bases between them. This CDR3 spans 11 amino acids. This chain's CDR3 is CSVGESYEQYF. The CDR3 nucleotides read TGCAGCGTTGGGGAAAGTTACGAGCAGTACTTC.

This chain links TRBV20-1 with TRBJ2-6; 7 bases line up with TRBD1. V shed 6 bases and J 4 bases; nucleotides not matched to a gene: 6. The CDR3 runs 14 residues. The germline CDR1 and CDR2 sequences are DFQATT and SNEGSKA (reference sequence). The CDR3 DNA reads TGCAGTGCCAAGGGGGCGCGAGGGGCCAACGTCCTGACTTTC. Amino acid sequence: CSAKGARGANVLTF.

V usage is TRBV12-3 or TRBV12-4 and J usage is TRBJ2-7; the D gene could be TRBD1 or TRBD2 (5 bases each). Trimming removed 6 bases from V and 5 bases from J, with 17 bases in between. CDR3 length equals 14 residues. DNA for the CDR3: TGTGCCAGCAGCGCCCCGGGACCCATAAACGAGCAGTACTTC. It translates to CASSAPGPINEQYF.

This clonotype was recorded a few times. This sequence joins TRBV7-2 and TRBJ1-1; TRBD1 agrees at 7 bases. This CDR3 region has 15 residues. CDR1 SGHTA and CDR2 FQGNSA come from the germline V gene. The V and J ends lost 0 bases and 2 bases, in that order; junction bases with no gene match: 3. DNA for the CDR3: TGTGCCAGCAGCTTAGCGACAGGGTTTAACACTGAAGCTTTCTTT. Its protein product is CASSLATGFNTEAFF. Variable domain in full (rest from reference TRBV7-2 and TRBJ1-1): GAGVSQSPSNKVTEKGKDVELRCDPISGHTALYWYRQSLGQGLEFLIYFQGNSAPDKSGLPSDRFSAERTGGSVSTLTIQRTQQEDSAVYLCASSLATGFNTEAFFGQGTRLTVV.

V usage is TRBV29-1 and J usage is TRBJ2-5; 7 bases are a match to TRBD2. With the DNA end fitting TRBJ2-7 better, the J assignment may be wrong. This CDR3 spans 11 amino acids. Germline V gene data show CDR1 as SQVTM and CDR2 as ANQGSEA. For the CDR3, the DNA is TGCAGCGTTGATTCGGGGGGCGAGCAGTACTTC. Protein: CSVDSGGEQYF.

This clonotype was observed a few times. CDR3 protein: CASSQGRTTGVYGYTF. CDR3 bases: TGCGCCAGCAGCCAAGGAAGGACGACAGGGGTCTATGGCTACACCTTC. The chain combines TRBV4-3 with TRBJ1-2, with 8 bases fitting TRBD1. Trimming at V came to 1 base and at J to 4 bases, leaving 8 bases not matched to a gene. Germline CDR1 reads LGHNA; CDR2 reads YSLEER. CDR3 length: 16 amino acids.

This clonotype has only a few counts. J is TRBJ2-5 and V is TRBV14; either TRBD1 or TRBD2 may fit D (5 bases each). V lost 0 bases and J 5 bases, leaving 13 bases between the germline ends. This CDR3 contains 15 residues. CDR1 SGHDN and CDR2 FVKESK come from the germline V gene. The DNA for the CDR3 is TGTGCCAGCAGCCAAGATGACATCTGGGGGGAGACCCAGTACTTC. Amino acid sequence: CASSQDDIWGETQYF.

J is TRBJ2-1 and V is TRBV7-9; D tentatively fits TRBD1 or TRBD2 (5 bases each). V lost 3 bases and J lost 0, with 24 bases in between. The CDR3 spans 20 residues. The germline V gene has CDR1 SEHNR and CDR2 FQNEAQ (reference sequence). This chain's CDR3 is CASSLRAGTQTYSSYNEQFF. The CDR3 DNA follows: TGTGCCAGCAGCTTGAGGGCCGGGACCCAAACATATAGCTCCTACAATGAGCAGTTCTTC.

About this clonotype itself: Germline and junction disagree at one end, which may indicate a read error. This chain connects TRBV12-3 or TRBV12-4 to TRBJ2-1, with D possibly TRBD1 on 6 matching bases. The assigned J gene may be wrong: the sequence end matches TRBJ2-7 better. The CDR3 has 17 residues. The CDR3 protein is CTSSLNTRGGPYNEQYF. CDR3 nucleotide sequence: TGTACCAGCAGTTTAAATACCAGGGGCGGACCCTACAATGAGCAGTACTTC.

The V and J genes are TRBV10-3 and TRBJ2-1, with TRBD2 matching over 9 bases. Trimming removed 7 bases from V and 6 bases from J; junction bases left unmatched: 16. From germline, CDR1 is ENHRY and CDR2 SYGVKD. The CDR3 is 17 residues long. The CDR3 reads CAITKDSSGIGGNEQFF. In DNA form, the CDR3 reads TGTGCCATCACCAAGGATTCTAGCGGGATTGGAGGCAATGAGCAGTTCTTC.

This clonotype was observed a handful of times. The V call is TRBV18, the J call TRBJ1-1; perhaps TRBD1 as D (5 bases). With 8 bases removed from V and 2 bases from J, the gap between germline ends came to 12 bases. The CDR3 extends over 13 amino acids. Germline V gene lookup returns CDR1 KGHSH and CDR2 LQKENI. CDR3 sequence (DNA): TGTGCCAGCGCGCCGACAGTAAACACTGAAGCTTTCTTT. Protein sequence: CASAPTVNTEAFF.